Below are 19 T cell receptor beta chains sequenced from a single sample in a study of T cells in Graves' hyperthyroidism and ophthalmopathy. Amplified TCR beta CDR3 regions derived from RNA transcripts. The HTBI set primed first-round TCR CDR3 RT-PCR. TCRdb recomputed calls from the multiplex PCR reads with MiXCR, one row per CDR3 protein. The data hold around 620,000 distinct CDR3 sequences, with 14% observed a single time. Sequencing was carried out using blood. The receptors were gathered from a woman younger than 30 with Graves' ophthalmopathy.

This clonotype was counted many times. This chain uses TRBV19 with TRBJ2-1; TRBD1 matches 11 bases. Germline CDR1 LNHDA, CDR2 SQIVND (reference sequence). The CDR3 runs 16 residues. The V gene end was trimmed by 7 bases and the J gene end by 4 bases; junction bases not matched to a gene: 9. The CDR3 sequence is CASIGPGTGGYNEQFF. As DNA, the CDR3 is TGTGCCAGTATCGGGCCCGGGACAGGGGGTTACAATGAGCAGTTCTTC. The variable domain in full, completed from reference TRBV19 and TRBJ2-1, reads DGGITQSPKYLFRKEGQNVTLSCEQNLNHDAMYWYRQDPGQGLRLIYYSQIVNDFQKGDIAEGYSVSREKKESFPLTVTSAQKNPTAFYLCASIGPGTGGYNEQFFGPGTRLTVL.

CDR3 loop: CASRAFGLAGGQIDEQYF. DNA for the CDR3: TGTGCCAGCAGGGCTTTCGGCCTAGCGGGAGGGCAAATCGACGAGCAGTACTTC. The chain links TRBV7-4 to TRBJ2-7; 12 nucleotides match TRBD2. This CDR3 has 18 amino acids. Germline lookup yields CDR1 SGHVT and CDR2 SQSDAQ. Germline trimming cut 6 bases from V and 5 bases from J; bases unmatched to any gene: 17.

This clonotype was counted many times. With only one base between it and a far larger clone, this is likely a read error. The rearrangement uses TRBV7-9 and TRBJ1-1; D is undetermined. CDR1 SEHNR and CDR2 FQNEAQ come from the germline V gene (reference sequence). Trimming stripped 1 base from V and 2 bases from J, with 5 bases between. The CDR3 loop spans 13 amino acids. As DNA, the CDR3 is TGTGCCAGCAGCTTAGAACAAAACACTGAAGCTTTCTTT. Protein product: CASSLEQNTEAFF.

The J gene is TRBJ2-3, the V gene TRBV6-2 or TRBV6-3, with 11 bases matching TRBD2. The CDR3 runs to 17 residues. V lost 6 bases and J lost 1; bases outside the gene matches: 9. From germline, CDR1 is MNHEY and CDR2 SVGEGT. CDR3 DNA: TGTGCCAGCAGCCCTCCACTAGCGGGAGACGGCACAGATACGCAGTATTTT. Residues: CASSPPLAGDGTDTQYF.

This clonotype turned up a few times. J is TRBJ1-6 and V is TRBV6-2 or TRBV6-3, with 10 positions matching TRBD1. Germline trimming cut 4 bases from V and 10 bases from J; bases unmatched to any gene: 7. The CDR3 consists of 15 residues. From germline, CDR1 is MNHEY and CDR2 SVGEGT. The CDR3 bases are TGTGCCAGCAGTTCCCGACAGGGGGCAGGGTCACCCCTCCACTTT. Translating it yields CASSSRQGAGSPLHF.

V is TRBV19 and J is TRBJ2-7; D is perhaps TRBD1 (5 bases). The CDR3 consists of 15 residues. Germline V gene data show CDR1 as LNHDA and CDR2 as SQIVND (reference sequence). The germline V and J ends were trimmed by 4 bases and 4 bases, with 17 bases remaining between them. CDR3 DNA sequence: TGTGCCAGTAGTACTTTTCAGGGATCGATTTACGAGCAGTACTTC. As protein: CASSTFQGSIYEQYF.

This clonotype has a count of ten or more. The CDR3 nucleotides read TGTGCCAGCAGTCAGATAGCGGGAGGGCCCTACGAGCAGTACTTC. This sequence encodes CASSQIAGGPYEQYF. The chain recombines TRBV6-1 with TRBJ2-7; the match to TRBD2 covers 11 bases. Trimming at V came to 5 bases and at J to 2 bases, leaving 5 bases not matched to a gene. Germline-derived CDR1 and CDR2 are MNHNS and SASEGT. CDR3 size: 15 residues.

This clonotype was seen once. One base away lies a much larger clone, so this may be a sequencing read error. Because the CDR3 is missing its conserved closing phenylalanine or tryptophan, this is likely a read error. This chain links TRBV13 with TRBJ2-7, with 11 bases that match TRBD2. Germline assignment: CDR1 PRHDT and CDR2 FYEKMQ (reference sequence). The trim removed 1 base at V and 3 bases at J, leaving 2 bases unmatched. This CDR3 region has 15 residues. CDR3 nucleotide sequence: TGTGCCAGCAGCTTAGAAGGACTAGCGGGCTACGAGCAGTACCTC. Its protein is CASSLEGLAGYEQYL.

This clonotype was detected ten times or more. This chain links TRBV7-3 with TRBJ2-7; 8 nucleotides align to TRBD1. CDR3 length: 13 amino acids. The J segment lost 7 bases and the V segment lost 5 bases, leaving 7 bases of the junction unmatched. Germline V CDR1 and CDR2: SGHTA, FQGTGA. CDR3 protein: CASSRQGSEEQYF. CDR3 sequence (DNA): TGTGCCAGCAGCCGACAGGGGTCCGAGGAGCAGTACTTC.

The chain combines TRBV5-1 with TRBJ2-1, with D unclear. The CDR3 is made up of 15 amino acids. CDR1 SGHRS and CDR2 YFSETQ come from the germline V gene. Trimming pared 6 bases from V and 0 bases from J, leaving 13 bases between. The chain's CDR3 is CASNTVTSSYNEQFF. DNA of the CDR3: TGCGCCAGCAATACAGTGACTTCCTCCTACAATGAGCAGTTCTTC.

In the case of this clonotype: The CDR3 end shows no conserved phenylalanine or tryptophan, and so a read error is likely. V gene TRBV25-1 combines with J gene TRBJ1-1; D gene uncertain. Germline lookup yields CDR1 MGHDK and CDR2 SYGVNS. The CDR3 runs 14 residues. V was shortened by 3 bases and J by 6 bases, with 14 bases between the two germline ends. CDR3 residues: CASSDLDGPPEAFI. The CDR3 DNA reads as TGTGCCAGCAGTGACCTGGACGGGCCCCCTGAAGCTTTCATT.

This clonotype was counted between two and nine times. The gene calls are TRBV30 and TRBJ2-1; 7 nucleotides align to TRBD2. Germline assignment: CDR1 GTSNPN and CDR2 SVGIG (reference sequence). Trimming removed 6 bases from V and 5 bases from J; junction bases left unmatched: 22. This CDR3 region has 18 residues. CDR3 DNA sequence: TGTGCCTGTGAGGGACTAACCCTTCGATCGGCCCTCCACAATGAGCAGTTCTTC. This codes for CACEGLTLRSALHNEQFF.

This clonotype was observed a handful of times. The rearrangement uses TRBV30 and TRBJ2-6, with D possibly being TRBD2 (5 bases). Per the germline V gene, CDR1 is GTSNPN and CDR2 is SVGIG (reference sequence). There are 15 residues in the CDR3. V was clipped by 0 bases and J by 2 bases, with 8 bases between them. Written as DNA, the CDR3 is TGTGCCTGGAGTGTTGGAGCGGCTGGGGCCAACGTCCTGACTTTC. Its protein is CAWSVGAAGANVLTF.

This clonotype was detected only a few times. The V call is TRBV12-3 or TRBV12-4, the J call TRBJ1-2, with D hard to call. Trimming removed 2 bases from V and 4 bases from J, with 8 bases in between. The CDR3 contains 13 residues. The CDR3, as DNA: TGTGCCAGCAGTTTAATAGGGAGCTATGGCTACACCTTC. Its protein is CASSLIGSYGYTF.

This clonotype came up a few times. The DNA for the CDR3 is TGCGCCAGCAGCTTGGCCGGAGGACTCCTTTCCTACGAGCAGTACTTC. It codes for CASSLAGGLLSYEQYF. V and J are TRBV5-1 and TRBJ2-7, with D maybe TRBD2 (5 bases). Germline-derived CDR1 and CDR2 are SGHRS and YFSETQ. The CDR3 extends over 16 amino acids. With 0 bases removed from V and 1 base from J, the gap between germline ends came to 14 bases.

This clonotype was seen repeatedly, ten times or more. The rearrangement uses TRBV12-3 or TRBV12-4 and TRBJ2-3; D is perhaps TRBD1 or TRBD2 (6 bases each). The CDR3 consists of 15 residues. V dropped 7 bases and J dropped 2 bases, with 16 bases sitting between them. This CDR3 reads CASNEGLGATDTQYF. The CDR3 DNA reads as TGTGCCAGCAATGAGGGACTGGGGGCCACAGATACGCAGTATTTT.

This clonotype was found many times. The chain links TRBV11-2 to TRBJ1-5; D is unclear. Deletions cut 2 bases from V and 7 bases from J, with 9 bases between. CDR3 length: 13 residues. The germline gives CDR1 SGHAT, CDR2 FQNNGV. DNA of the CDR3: TGTGCCAGCAGCTTACAAAATCGGCAGCCCCAGCATTTT. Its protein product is CASSLQNRQPQHF.

CDR3 protein: CASSHGQGPGELFF. In DNA form, the CDR3 reads TGTGCCAGCAGCCACGGACAGGGGCCCGGGGAGCTGTTTTTT. J is TRBJ2-2 and V is TRBV7-8, with 9 nucleotides matching TRBD1. CDR3 length: 14 residues. J gave up 6 bases and V 5 bases, and 4 bases lay outside the gene matches. Germline V CDR1 and CDR2: SGHVS, FQNEAQ.

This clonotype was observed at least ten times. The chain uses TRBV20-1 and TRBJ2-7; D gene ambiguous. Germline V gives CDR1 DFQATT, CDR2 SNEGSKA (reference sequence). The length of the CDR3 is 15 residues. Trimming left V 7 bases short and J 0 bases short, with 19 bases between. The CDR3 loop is CSVNPLRISSYEQYF. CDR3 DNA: TGCAGTGTTAACCCGCTAAGGATAAGCTCCTACGAGCAGTACTTC.